A single sample gave rise to the 31 T cell receptor beta chains below, sequenced in a study of PD-1 blockade in classical Hodgkin lymphoma. The time point denotes: newly diagnosed, previously untreated cHL patient sample. The assay was immunoSEQ multiplex PCR, and TCRdb's table has in-frame clones only and misses some. The table shows more than 15,000 clones, with around 87% occurring only once. What was sequenced was peripheral blood mononuclear cells (PBMCs). These receptors were collected from a human donor with classical Hodgkin lymphoma.

The genes are TRBV9 and TRBJ2-3; perhaps D is TRBD1 or TRBD2 (5 bases each). Germline CDR1 is SGDLS and CDR2 is YYNGEE. This CDR3 is 14 amino acids long. Trimming cost V 4 bases and J 6 bases, with 15 bases left between them. DNA for the CDR3: TGTGCCAGCAGCCGGGACGGGGCGGGTGATACGCAGTATTTT. Translation: CASSRDGAGDTQYF. Together with reference TRBV9 and TRBJ2-3, the CDR3 gives the full variable domain: DSGVTQTPKHLITATGQRVTLRCSPRSGDLSVYWYQQSLDQGLQFLIQYYNGEERAKGNILERFSAQQFPDLHSELNLSSLELGDSALYFCASSRDGAGDTQYFGPGTRLTVL.

The chain combines TRBV5-8 with TRBJ1-2, with 11 bases that match TRBD1. This CDR3 comprises 15 residues. CDR1 is SGHTS, CDR2 YDEGEE, per germline. Trimming cost V 3 bases and J 6 bases; bases outside gene matches: 7. The CDR3 DNA reads as TGTGCCAGCAGCTACGGGACAGGGGGAGAACATGGCTACACCTTC. This translates into CASSYGTGGEHGYTF.

The chain links TRBV5-4 to TRBJ1-2; 12 nucleotides line up with TRBD1. This CDR3 is built from 14 residues. V dropped 5 bases and J dropped 7; count of bases not matched to a gene: 6. The germline V gene encodes CDR1 SGHNT and CDR2 YYREEE (reference sequence). This CDR3 reads CASRGTGGFRGYTF. DNA of the CDR3: TGTGCCAGCAGGGGGACAGGGGGCTTTCGTGGCTACACCTTC.

The J gene is TRBJ2-1, the V gene TRBV11-3; 7 bases line up with TRBD1. CDR3 length equals 18 residues. Per the germline V gene, CDR1 is SGHNT and CDR2 is YENEEA. Trimming cost V 5 bases and J 2 bases; bases outside gene matches: 15. In nucleotides, the CDR3 is TGTGCCAGCAGCAATAGTAGGACAGGTAGCGTTACCTACAATGAGCAGTTCTTC. Encoded protein: CASSNSRTGSVTYNEQFF. Variable domain in full (rest from reference TRBV11-3 and TRBJ2-1): EAGVVQSPRYKIIEKKQPVAFWCNPISGHNTLYWYLQNLGQGPELLIRYENEEAVDDSQLPKDRFSAERLKGVDSTLKIQPAELGDSAVYLCASSNSRTGSVTYNEQFFGPGTRLTVL.

The genes are TRBV27 and TRBJ2-3, with D possibly matching TRBD2 (6 bases). The CDR3 contains 15 residues. V dropped 5 bases and J dropped 5 bases, with 17 bases sitting between them. Germline lookup yields CDR1 MNHEY and CDR2 SMNVEV (reference sequence). CDR3 amino acids: CASSPLRGSGDTQYF. CDR3 bases: TGTGCCAGCAGTCCCTTGCGGGGAAGTGGAGATACGCAGTATTTT.

This rearrangement joins TRBV14 to TRBJ2-7; 8 nucleotides match TRBD2. V lost 4 bases to trimming and J lost 1 base; unmatched junction nucleotides: 9. Per the germline V gene, CDR1 is SGHDN and CDR2 is FVKESK. The CDR3 runs 16 residues. The CDR3 nucleotides read TGTGCCAGCAGCCGCAGCGGGAGAACTCCATCCTACGAGCAGTACTTC. Translation: CASSRSGRTPSYEQYF.

The chain has TRBV19 and TRBJ2-6; D unresolved. From germline, CDR1 is LNHDA and CDR2 SQIVND (reference sequence). CDR3 length equals 18 residues. V dropped 0 bases and J dropped 0 bases, with 12 bases sitting between them. The CDR3 sequence is CASSIEAGRHSGANVLTF. The CDR3 DNA sequence: TGTGCCAGTAGTATAGAAGCAGGCAGGCACTCTGGGGCCAACGTCCTGACTTTC. The entire variable domain, with the rest obtained from reference TRBV19 and TRBJ2-6, is as follows: DGGITQSPKYLFRKEGQNVTLSCEQNLNHDAMYWYRQDPGQGLRLIYYSQIVNDFQKGDIAEGYSVSREKKESFPLTVTSAQKNPTAFYLCASSIEAGRHSGANVLTFGAGSRLTVL.

The chain combines TRBV28 with TRBJ1-2; D not resolved. Germline V gene lookup returns CDR1 MDHEN and CDR2 SYDVKM. V gave up 6 bases and J gave up 8 bases, with 19 bases separating them. This CDR3 contains 14 residues. CDR3 sequence (DNA): TGTGCCAGCAGACCCCGGCTCCTCCTCGACGGCTACACCTTC. The encoded protein is CASRPRLLLDGYTF.

This clone was found once. The chain couples TRBV7-2 to TRBJ2-2; D not certain. This CDR3 spans 15 amino acids. V was shortened by 1 base and J by 4 bases, with 10 bases between the two germline ends. The germline gives CDR1 SGHTA, CDR2 FQGNSA. The CDR3 coding sequence is TGTGCCAGCAGCTTAGTGGCAGAAAGCACCGGGGAGCTGTTTTTT. This gives the protein CASSLVAESTGELFF. Using reference TRBV7-2 and TRBJ2-2 for the parts outside the CDR3, the full variable domain is GAGVSQSPSNKVTEKGKDVELRCDPISGHTALYWYRQSLGQGLEFLIYFQGNSAPDKSGLPSDRFSAERTGGSVSTLTIQRTQQEDSAVYLCASSLVAESTGELFFGEGSRLTVL.

This chain uses TRBV7-9 with TRBJ2-5, with D tentatively TRBD1 or TRBD2 (5 bases each). V was pared by 2 bases and J by 2 bases, with 12 bases between. The germline CDR1 and CDR2 sequences are SEHNR and FQNEAQ (reference sequence). CDR3 size: 15 residues. The CDR3, as DNA: TGTGCCAGCAGCTTATACGGGACCGTACAAGAGACCCAGTACTTC. Protein sequence: CASSLYGTVQETQYF.

This rearrangement joins TRBV21-1 to TRBJ2-3; the DNA was not used to check the table's D call, TRBD2. TRBV21-1 is a pseudogene segment. The CDR3 runs 16 residues. CDR3 coding DNA: TGTGCCAGCAGCAAGCTACTCGGTTCTAGCACAGATACGCAGTATTTT. Amino acid sequence: CASSKLLGSSTDTQYF.

The rearrangement uses TRBV10-3 and TRBJ1-4; D is perhaps TRBD1 (5 bases). The CDR3 has 16 amino acids. Germline V gene sequence: CDR1 ENHRY, CDR2 SYGVKD. Deletions cut 2 bases from V and 5 bases from J, with 15 bases between. The CDR3: CAISEGPQGQNEKLFF. CDR3 DNA: TGTGCCATCAGTGAGGGGCCCCAGGGTCAGAATGAAAAACTGTTTTTT.

The chain carries TRBV9 and TRBJ2-7, with 8 bases that match TRBD2. Germline CDR1 is SGDLS and CDR2 is YYNGEE. Trimming at V came to 7 bases and at J to 4 bases, leaving 7 bases not matched to a gene. This CDR3 has 13 residues. The CDR3 loop is CASGTGGGYEQYF. CDR3 nucleotides: TGTGCCAGCGGGACGGGAGGGGGATACGAGCAGTACTTC.

The chain links TRBV6-1 to TRBJ2-7; the match to TRBD1 covers 10 bases. CDR1 is MNHNS and CDR2 is SASEGT in the germline V gene. The CDR3 is made up of 14 amino acids. The junction had 6 bases not matched to a gene; V was cut back by 6 bases and J by 4 bases. In DNA form, the CDR3 reads TGTGCCAGCAGGAAGGACAGGGGGTTATACGAGCAGTACTTC. Translating it yields CASRKDRGLYEQYF.

The chain has TRBV11-3 and TRBJ1-4; D is undetermined. From germline, CDR1 is SGHNT and CDR2 YENEEA. This CDR3 is 13 amino acids long. Trimming cost V 5 bases and J 8 bases, with 12 bases left between them. CDR3 amino acids: CASSVHQGEKLFF. The CDR3 coding sequence is TGTGCCAGCAGCGTCCATCAAGGGGAAAAACTGTTTTTT.

J is TRBJ1-1 and V is TRBV7-2, with D maybe TRBD1 (6 bases). The CDR3 is 14 amino acids. The V and J ends lost 7 bases and 5 bases respectively, with 17 bases between them. Germline CDR1 and CDR2: SGHTA and FQGNSA. The CDR3 coding sequence is TGTGCCAGCACCCCAGGTGGGGGGCGAACTGAAGCTTTCTTT. Residues: CASTPGGGRTEAFF.

The chain has TRBV11-2 and TRBJ1-4; 9 bases align to TRBD1. Losses at the gene ends were 8 bases for V and 2 bases for J; bases not matched to a gene: 12. Germline CDR1 reads SGHAT; CDR2 reads FQNNGV. The CDR3 totals 17 residues. CDR3: CASVRTGTGLTNEKLFF. CDR3 bases: TGTGCCAGCGTCCGAACCGGGACAGGGCTCACTAATGAAAAACTGTTTTTT.

V and J are TRBV7-7 and TRBJ1-2; D call uncertain. Trimming removed 5 bases from V and 4 bases from J, with 14 bases in between. The germline gives CDR1 SSHAT, CDR2 FNYEAQ (reference sequence). This CDR3 is built from 14 residues. CDR3 residues: CASSPLGSSYGYTF. The CDR3 bases are TGTGCCAGCAGCCCCTTGGGCAGTAGCTATGGCTACACCTTC.

V and J are TRBV11-2 and TRBJ2-2, with 8 bases that match TRBD1. CDR3 length: 14 residues. Germline V gives CDR1 SGHAT, CDR2 FQNNGV. V dropped 5 bases and J dropped 5; count of bases not matched to a gene: 4. DNA of the CDR3: TGTGCCAGCAGCCGGGACAGGTCTACCGGGGAGCTGTTTTTT. Its translation: CASSRDRSTGELFF.

The chain recombines TRBV10-2 with TRBJ2-3, with D perhaps TRBD2 (5 bases). Germline values: CDR1 WSHSY, CDR2 SAAADI. This CDR3 contains 18 residues. The V end lost 3 bases, the J end lost 0 bases, and 19 bases lay between the germline ends. CDR3 region: CASSESLTRGPSTDTQYF. In nucleotides, the CDR3 is TGCGCCAGCAGTGAATCCCTTACAAGAGGGCCGAGCACAGATACGCAGTATTTT.

This chain uses TRBV7-2 with TRBJ1-2; D might be TRBD1 (6 bases). CDR1 and CDR2 from the germline V gene are SGHTA and FQGNSA. There are 16 residues in the CDR3. Deletions cut 4 bases from V and 0 bases from J, with 15 bases between. The CDR3 region has the DNA TGTGCCAGCAGCTCGGGCAGGGGTCTGACTAACTATGGCTACACCTTC. Its protein product is CASSSGRGLTNYGYTF.

The V call is TRBV19, the J call TRBJ2-3; D is unresolved. This CDR3 comprises 15 residues. CDR1 and CDR2 from the germline V gene are LNHDA and SQIVND (reference sequence). The V end was cut by 2 bases, the J end by 5 bases, with 14 bases between. The CDR3 is CASSIRLGPRDTQYF. The CDR3, as DNA: TGTGCCAGTAGTATAAGGCTTGGGCCTAGAGATACGCAGTATTTT.

The gene calls are TRBV28 and TRBJ1-4; D is unclear. CDR1 MDHEN and CDR2 SYDVKM come from the germline V gene. The length of the CDR3 is 15 residues. The ends were cut back, 6 bases at V and 0 bases at J, with 11 bases in the middle. Here the CDR3 reads CASRTGPPTNEKLFF. The CDR3 coding sequence is TGTGCCAGCAGGACTGGACCCCCAACTAATGAAAAACTGTTTTTT.

The V gene is TRBV9, the J gene TRBJ2-2; D possibly corresponds to TRBD1 (5 bases). The CDR3 spans 13 residues. The germline CDR1 and CDR2 sequences are SGDLS and YYNGEE. V gave up 2 bases and J gave up 7 bases, with 9 bases separating them. CDR3 in amino acids: CASSVGAYGELFF. CDR3 nucleotide sequence: TGTGCCAGCAGCGTTGGGGCCTACGGGGAGCTGTTTTTT. The full variable domain, its missing parts supplied by reference TRBV9 and TRBJ2-2, is DSGVTQTPKHLITATGQRVTLRCSPRSGDLSVYWYQQSLDQGLQFLIQYYNGEERAKGNILERFSAQQFPDLHSELNLSSLELGDSALYFCASSVGAYGELFFGEGSRLTVL.

This chain links TRBV9 with TRBJ2-7, with D perhaps matching TRBD2 (6 bases). Germline assignment: CDR1 SGDLS and CDR2 YYNGEE. This CDR3 comprises 17 residues. V lost 0 bases to trimming and J lost 5 bases, with 21 bases between them. The CDR3 DNA sequence: TGTGCCAGCAGCGTAGCCCCCAGACTAGGTCCGATAGACGAGCAGTACTTC. Translation: CASSVAPRLGPIDEQYF.

This chain links TRBV28 with TRBJ1-1; 10 bases align to TRBD1. The CDR3 length is 15 residues. Trimming at V came to 5 bases and at J to 8 bases, leaving 11 bases not matched to a gene. Germline lookup yields CDR1 MDHEN and CDR2 SYDVKM. CDR3 residues: CASSISGQGPLEAFF. The CDR3 DNA reads TGTGCCAGCAGTATTTCGGGACAGGGGCCGCTGGAAGCTTTCTTT.

The genes are TRBV6-1 and TRBJ1-2, with 10 positions matching TRBD1. In germline, CDR1 is MNHNS, CDR2 SASEGT. Unmatched junction bases numbered 12, after V lost 6 bases and J lost 8 bases. The CDR3 is 15 residues long. Written as DNA, the CDR3 is TGTGCCAGCAGGGGAGTGACAGGGGGCGACGGAGGCTACACCTTC. Translating it yields CASRGVTGGDGGYTF.

This sequence joins TRBV19 and TRBJ1-1; the D gene is possibly TRBD1 (5 bases). V shed 3 bases and J shed 3 bases, with 17 bases lying between them. The CDR3 has 16 amino acids. The germline gives CDR1 LNHDA, CDR2 SQIVND (reference sequence). The CDR3 coding sequence is TGTGCCAGTAGTATGGCAAATCGGGGCACCCACACTGAAGCTTTCTTT. This encodes CASSMANRGTHTEAFF. Looking up the rest from reference TRBV19 and TRBJ1-1 gives the full variable domain: DGGITQSPKYLFRKEGQNVTLSCEQNLNHDAMYWYRQDPGQGLRLIYYSQIVNDFQKGDIAEGYSVSREKKESFPLTVTSAQKNPTAFYLCASSMANRGTHTEAFFGQGTRLTVV.

The chain has TRBV2 and TRBJ1-1; D gene ambiguous. CDR3 length equals 12 residues. The germline V gene has CDR1 SNHLY and CDR2 FYNNEI. The germline V and J ends were trimmed by 5 bases and 3 bases, with 7 bases remaining between them. In nucleotides, the CDR3 is TGTGCCAGCAGTCCCCCCTACACTGAAGCTTTCTTT. It yields the protein CASSPPYTEAFF.

This sequence joins TRBV7-2 and TRBJ2-7; D remains unclear. This CDR3 has 15 amino acids. The germline V gene encodes CDR1 SGHTA and CDR2 FQGNSA. Between the trimmed V and J ends, which lost 0 bases and 1 base, there was a span of 10 bases. The CDR3 sequence is CASSLAADHSYEQYF. CDR3 sequence (DNA): TGTGCCAGCAGCTTAGCTGCGGACCATTCCTACGAGCAGTACTTC. Combining the CDR3 with reference TRBV7-2 and TRBJ2-7 gives the whole variable domain GAGVSQSPSNKVTEKGKDVELRCDPISGHTALYWYRQSLGQGLEFLIYFQGNSAPDKSGLPSDRFSAERTGGSVSTLTIQRTQQEDSAVYLCASSLAADHSYEQYFGPGTRLTVT.

V is TRBV7-3 and J is TRBJ2-2, with no clear D. Trimming shortened V by 3 bases and J by 8 bases, and 13 bases separated the two germline ends. The CDR3 runs to 14 residues. Germline assignment: CDR1 SGHTA and CDR2 FQGTGA. CDR3 loop: CASSLTISSGELFF. CDR3 nucleotide sequence: TGTGCCAGCAGCTTGACCATCTCATCGGGGGAGCTGTTTTTT.